The 29 T cell receptor beta chains reported below all come from one sample, sequenced in a study of neoadjuvant nivolumab and ipilimumab in lung cancer. The protocol was immunoSEQ multiplex PCR, while the TCRdb copy is restricted to in-frame clones and leaves out a portion. The table has tens of thousands of clones, 80% to 90% seen once. The starting material was blood, obtained before neoadjuvant nivolumab, alone or with ipilimumab. The receptors were sampled from an adult with non-small cell lung cancer. Some clones in this sample may be carry-over from other donors' samples.

This clone has a handful of counts. The gene calls are TRBV29-1 and TRBJ2-2, with D perhaps TRBD1 or TRBD2 (7 bases each). Germline assignment: CDR1 SQVTM and CDR2 ANQGSEA. Deletions cut 3 bases from V and 0 bases from J, with 11 bases between. This CDR3 has 15 residues. CDR3 in amino acids: CSVDPGGANTGELFF. CDR3 nucleotides: TGCAGCGTTGATCCAGGGGGGGCGAACACCGGGGAGCTGTTTTTT.

This clone was recorded once. V and J are TRBV5-1 and TRBJ2-3; 9 bases agree with TRBD2. This CDR3 region has 16 residues. Germline CDR1 SGHRS, CDR2 YFSETQ. J lost 4 bases, V lost 0 bases, and 6 bases had no gene match. The CDR3: CASSLGASGNADTQYF. The CDR3, as DNA: TGCGCCAGCAGCTTGGGTGCTAGCGGGAACGCAGATACGCAGTATTTT.

V usage is TRBV9 and J usage is TRBJ2-2; 10 bases fit TRBD2. Germline CDR1 reads SGDLS; CDR2 reads YYNGEE. The CDR3 has 16 residues. Trimming took 4 bases from V and 5 from J; bases not matched to a gene: 8. The CDR3 protein is CASSIAGGMFTGELFF. CDR3 nucleotides: TGTGCCAGCAGCATAGCGGGAGGAATGTTTACCGGGGAGCTGTTTTTT.

V and J are TRBV7-2 and TRBJ1-5; D is undetermined. V shed 1 base and J shed 3 bases, with 10 bases lying between them. CDR3 length: 15 amino acids. Germline V gene lookup returns CDR1 SGHTA and CDR2 FQGNSA. The DNA of the CDR3 is TGTGCCAGCAGCTTAGGCAGGCGGCTCAATCAGCCCCAGCATTTT. Protein product: CASSLGRRLNQPQHF.

This sequence joins TRBV7-6 and TRBJ1-2; 8 bases agree with TRBD1. This CDR3 comprises 15 residues. Germline lookup yields CDR1 SGHVS and CDR2 FNYEAQ. After removal of 2 bases from V and 2 bases from J, the junction contained 4 bases not matched to a gene. This CDR3 is CASSLSTGGNYGYTF. CDR3 in DNA: TGTGCCAGCAGCTTATCTACAGGGGGGAACTATGGCTACACCTTC.

This rearrangement joins TRBV5-4 to TRBJ2-3; 10 bases fit TRBD2. CDR1 is SGHNT, CDR2 YYREEE, per germline (reference sequence). V lost 1 base, J lost 4 bases, and 9 bases stayed unmatched. The CDR3 has 17 amino acids. The CDR3 here is CASSLRASGRGSDTQYF. CDR3 DNA: TGTGCCAGCAGCTTGAGGGCTAGCGGGAGAGGTTCAGATACGCAGTATTTT.

This rearrangement joins TRBV6-6 to TRBJ2-4; the match to TRBD1 covers 10 bases. The V segment lost 6 bases and the J segment 8 bases; nucleotides outside the gene matches: 7. From germline, CDR1 is MNHNY and CDR2 SVGAGI (reference sequence). This CDR3 has 14 amino acids. The CDR3 region is CASSATGGWDIQYF. The DNA of the CDR3 is TGTGCCAGCAGCGCGACAGGGGGCTGGGACATTCAGTACTTC.

The chain employs TRBV6-1 and TRBJ2-1, with 7 bases matching TRBD1. The length of the CDR3 is 13 residues. Germline trimming cut 10 bases from V and 1 base from J; bases unmatched to any gene: 4. Germline CDR1 MNHNS, CDR2 SASEGT. The CDR3, as DNA: TGTGCCACCCGGGACAGATCCTACAATGAGCAGTTCTTC. Amino acid sequence: CATRDRSYNEQFF.

V and J are TRBV6-5 and TRBJ1-2, with D perhaps TRBD1 (6 bases). The CDR3 length is 15 residues. Germline V lookup: CDR1 MNHEY, CDR2 SVGAGI. The V end was cut by 5 bases, the J end by 4 bases, with 17 bases between. CDR3 sequence (DNA): TGTGCCAGCAGTCCCCGGGACACCCGGGGCTATGGCTACACCTTC. This sequence encodes CASSPRDTRGYGYTF.

CDR3 sequence: CASSLASAVRGSEQFF. CDR3 coding DNA: TGCGCCAGCAGCTTGGCCTCTGCGGTGCGGGGGAGCGAGCAGTTCTTC. The chain employs TRBV5-1 and TRBJ2-1; TRBD2 agrees at 7 bases. The V and J ends lost 0 bases and 10 bases, in that order; junction bases with no gene match: 13. The CDR3 consists of 16 residues. Germline V gene lookup returns CDR1 SGHRS and CDR2 YFSETQ.

The gene calls are TRBV5-5 and TRBJ1-4, with D possibly matching TRBD1 (6 bases). Trimming shortened V by 2 bases and J by 2 bases, and 10 bases separated the two germline ends. The CDR3 loop spans 15 amino acids. From germline, CDR1 is SGHKS and CDR2 YYEKEE (reference sequence). Written as DNA, the CDR3 is TGTGCCAGCAGCTTAAGGGGGGGCACTAATGAAAAACTGTTTTTT. This encodes CASSLRGGTNEKLFF.

The chain is built from TRBV5-1 and TRBJ2-2, with D possibly TRBD1 on 6 matching bases. The V gene's germline CDR1 is SGHRS and CDR2 YFSETQ. V was shortened by 4 bases and J by 0 bases, with 13 bases between the two germline ends. This CDR3 spans 16 amino acids. This CDR3 is CASSPTGFANTGELFF. CDR3 nucleotides: TGCGCCAGCAGCCCGACAGGATTCGCGAACACCGGGGAGCTGTTTTTT.

The chain links TRBV29-1 to TRBJ2-3, with 7 bases that match TRBD1. The trim removed 6 bases at V and 2 bases at J, leaving 8 bases unmatched. This CDR3 is 14 amino acids long. Germline V CDR1 and CDR2: SQVTM, ANQGSEA. CDR3 amino acids: CSVKPGQTTDTQYF. In DNA form, the CDR3 reads TGCAGCGTGAAACCGGGACAGACCACAGATACGCAGTATTTT.

V usage is TRBV5-1 and J usage is TRBJ2-7; possibly TRBD1 or TRBD2 for D (5 bases each). CDR3 length: 13 residues. Per germline, CDR1 SGHRS and CDR2 YFSETQ. Trimming cost V 1 base and J 3 bases, with 8 bases left between them. The chain's CDR3 is CASSLLGDYEQYF. In nucleotides, the CDR3 is TGCGCCAGCAGCTTGTTGGGGGACTACGAGCAGTACTTC. The variable domain in full, completed from reference TRBV5-1 and TRBJ2-7, reads KAGVTQTPRYLIKTRGQQVTLSCSPISGHRSVSWYQQTPGQGLQFLFEYFSETQRNKGNFPGRFSGRQFSNSRSEMNVSTLELGDSALYLCASSLLGDYEQYFGPGTRLTVT.

The chain combines TRBV7-3 with TRBJ2-2, with D perhaps matching TRBD1 (5 bases). Trimming left V 6 bases short and J 2 bases short, with 10 bases between. CDR1 is SGHTA and CDR2 is FQGTGA in the germline V gene. The CDR3 sequence is 14 residues long. The DNA of the CDR3 is TGTGCCAGCAGACCCGACAGTAACACCGGGGAGCTGTTTTTT. This translates into CASRPDSNTGELFF.

The V call is TRBV7-9, the J call TRBJ2-3; 14 nucleotides match TRBD2. The CDR3 spans 16 residues. V gave up 5 bases and J gave up 5 bases; unmatched junction bases: 6. Germline values: CDR1 SEHNR, CDR2 FQNEAQ (reference sequence). Here the CDR3 DNA reads TGTGCCAGCAGCCGACCGGGGACTAGCGGGAGAGATACGCAGTATTTT. Protein product: CASSRPGTSGRDTQYF.

The rearrangement uses TRBV5-6 and TRBJ2-7; maybe TRBD2 (7 bases). Germline V gene lookup returns CDR1 SGHDT and CDR2 YYEEEE. V was pared by 3 bases and J by 4 bases, with 17 bases between. This CDR3 has 15 residues. The CDR3 protein is CASSYRFGRGYEQYF. Written as DNA, the CDR3 is TGTGCCAGCAGCTACAGGTTTGGGAGGGGGTACGAGCAGTACTTC. The full variable domain, with the rest looked up from reference TRBV5-6 and TRBJ2-7, is DAGVTQSPTHLIKTRGQQVTLRCSPKSGHDTVSWYQQALGQGPQFIFQYYEEEERQRGNFPDRFSGHQFPNYSSELNVNALLLGDSALYLCASSYRFGRGYEQYFGPGTRLTVT.

The V call is TRBV5-1, the J call TRBJ1-1; 7 bases are a match to TRBD1. This CDR3 has 14 amino acids. V shed 2 bases, J shed 2 bases, and the junction held 3 bases outside the gene matches. The germline gives CDR1 SGHRS, CDR2 YFSETQ. The CDR3 region is CASSLGQVNTEAFF. The CDR3 DNA reads TGCGCCAGCAGCTTAGGACAGGTAAACACTGAAGCTTTCTTT.

V gene TRBV11-2 combines with J gene TRBJ1-1; possibly TRBD1 for D (6 bases). This CDR3 has 15 residues. Per the germline V gene, CDR1 is SGHAT and CDR2 is FQNNGV. V dropped 4 bases and J dropped 2 bases, with 14 bases sitting between them. CDR3 sequence (DNA): TGTGCCAGCAGCTCGCGAACAGGGATTAACACTGAAGCTTTCTTT. Protein product: CASSSRTGINTEAFF. Together with reference TRBV11-2 and TRBJ1-1, the CDR3 gives the full variable domain: EAGVAQSPRYKIIEKRQSVAFWCNPISGHATLYWYQQILGQGPKLLIQFQNNGVVDDSQLPKDRFSAERLKGVDSTLKIQPAKLEDSAVYLCASSSRTGINTEAFFGQGTRLTVV.

The chain employs TRBV18 and TRBJ1-2, with D perhaps matching TRBD1 (6 bases). The length of the CDR3 is 13 residues. The ends were cut back, 3 bases at V and 6 bases at J, with 11 bases in the middle. Germline values: CDR1 KGHSH, CDR2 LQKENI. CDR3: CASSPRQADGYTF. CDR3 sequence (DNA): TGTGCCAGCTCACCGCGACAGGCGGATGGCTACACCTTC.

This chain joins TRBV6-5 and TRBJ2-1; perhaps TRBD2 as D (5 bases). This CDR3 contains 15 residues. Germline V gene data show CDR1 as MNHEY and CDR2 as SVGAGI. V dropped 2 bases and J dropped 4 bases, with 12 bases sitting between them. The CDR3 loop is CASSYTAVLYNEQFF. The CDR3 nucleotides are TGTGCCAGCAGTTACACAGCGGTACTTTACAATGAGCAGTTCTTC.

This chain uses TRBV7-9 with TRBJ2-5, with TRBD2 matching over 12 bases. The CDR3 extends over 17 amino acids. J gave up 5 bases and V 5 bases, and 12 bases lay outside the gene matches. Looked up from germline, CDR1 is SEHNR and CDR2 is FQNEAQ (reference sequence). In nucleotides, the CDR3 is TGTGCCAGCAGCCCCCGATTACTAGCGGGAGGAAAGGAGACCCAGTACTTC. It is translated as CASSPRLLAGGKETQYF.

This chain joins TRBV19 and TRBJ1-1; 8 bases fit TRBD1. The CDR3 loop spans 14 amino acids. Trimming took 6 bases from V and 4 from J; bases not matched to a gene: 7. Looked up from germline, CDR1 is LNHDA and CDR2 is SQIVND (reference sequence). The CDR3 sequence: CASSRGQGSTEAFF. The CDR3 nucleotides read TGTGCCAGTAGCCGCGGACAGGGAAGCACTGAAGCTTTCTTT.

CDR3: CASRSLRREKLFF. CDR3 sequence (DNA): TGTGCCAGTAGATCCCTTCGGCGAGAAAAACTGTTTTTT. V and J are TRBV19 and TRBJ1-4; no firm D call. The CDR3 sequence is 13 residues long. Trimming shortened V by 6 bases and J by 8 bases, and 13 bases separated the two germline ends. Germline V gene lookup returns CDR1 LNHDA and CDR2 SQIVND (reference sequence). Full variable domain (missing parts from reference TRBV19 and TRBJ1-4): DGGITQSPKYLFRKEGQNVTLSCEQNLNHDAMYWYRQDPGQGLRLIYYSQIVNDFQKGDIAEGYSVSREKKESFPLTVTSAQKNPTAFYLCASRSLRREKLFFGSGTQLSVL.

This clone is a singleton in its sample. V gene TRBV25-1 combines with J gene TRBJ1-4, with 10 positions matching TRBD1. V shed 6 bases and J 5 bases; nucleotides not matched to a gene: 3. In germline, CDR1 is MGHDK, CDR2 SYGVNS. CDR3 length: 14 amino acids. As DNA, the CDR3 is TGTGCCAGCAGATCGGACAGGGGGAATGAAAAACTGTTTTTT. Translated, it gives CASRSDRGNEKLFF.

The chain combines TRBV7-3 with TRBJ1-2; D remains unclear. CDR1 and CDR2 (germline): SGHTA, FQGTGA. Trimming left V 6 bases short and J 7 bases short, with 9 bases between. The CDR3 spans 11 residues. The CDR3 nucleotides are TGTGCCAGCAGTACTGAGGCTGGCTACACCTTC. Amino acids: CASSTEAGYTF.

This chain connects TRBV9 to TRBJ2-7; weak D call: TRBD2 (6 bases). Germline V gene lookup returns CDR1 SGDLS and CDR2 YYNGEE. The CDR3 has 15 amino acids. V lost 0 bases and J lost 3, with 13 bases in between. The CDR3 DNA reads as TGTGCCAGCAGCGTAGATAGTAGCGGTTACTACGAGCAGTACTTC. This gives the protein CASSVDSSGYYEQYF. Variable domain in full (rest from reference TRBV9 and TRBJ2-7): DSGVTQTPKHLITATGQRVTLRCSPRSGDLSVYWYQQSLDQGLQFLIQYYNGEERAKGNILERFSAQQFPDLHSELNLSSLELGDSALYFCASSVDSSGYYEQYFGPGTRLTVT.

The chain combines TRBV14 with TRBJ2-2; D perhaps matches TRBD1 (6 bases). The CDR3 spans 16 residues. Trimming removed 3 bases from V and 4 bases from J, with 15 bases in between. The germline V gene has CDR1 SGHDN and CDR2 FVKESK. As DNA, the CDR3 is TGTGCCAGCAGCCAGTGGACAGCGGCGGGCACCGGGGAGCTGTTTTTT. This gives the protein CASSQWTAAGTGELFF. Full variable domain (outside the CDR3, taken from reference TRBV14 and TRBJ2-2): EAGVTQFPSHSVIEKGQTVTLRCDPISGHDNLYWYRRVMGKEIKFLLHFVKESKQDESGMPNNRFLAERTGGTYSTLKVQPAELEDSGVYFCASSQWTAAGTGELFFGEGSRLTVL.

This rearrangement joins TRBV27 to TRBJ2-1, with TRBD1 matching 8 bases. Trimming took 2 bases from V and 6 from J; bases not matched to a gene: 6. Germline assignment: CDR1 MNHEY and CDR2 SMNVEV (reference sequence). This CDR3 has 15 residues. The CDR3 loop is CASSLKGQGSNEQFF. In DNA form, the CDR3 reads TGTGCCAGCAGTTTAAAAGGACAGGGCTCCAATGAGCAGTTCTTC.